This entry is about one T cell receptor beta chain. This sample was included in a study of control samples from healthy donors and cancer patients. TCRdb's table, derived via immunoSEQ multiplex PCR, lists solely in-frame clones and lacks some. The sample holds about 55,000 clones; roughly 88% are singletons and the top ten take approximately 3.8%. This CDR3 is built from 17 residues. From germline, CDR1 is MNHNS and CDR2 SASEGT. V lost 2 bases and J lost 4, with 18 bases in between. This chain joins TRBV6-1 and TRBJ1-5; maybe TRBD1 (5 bases). The sequenced sample consisted of blood. This sequence originates from a man between 45 and 60 years old in good health. CDR3 sequence reads: CASSEIGGDRINQPQHF. CDR3 DNA sequence: TGTGCCAGCAGTGAAATAGGAGGGGACCGAATTAATCAGCCCCAGCATTTT.